This T cell receptor beta chain appears in the sequencing data of a study of post-analysis software for immune sequencing data (dated by TCRdb to about 2015). In terms of the full investigation: Recorded disease courses included relapsing-remitting, secondary progressive and progressive-relapsing multiple sclerosis, with some patients lacking subtype annotation. The multiple sclerosis patient repertoires were compared with approximately 11 previously published healthy control repertoires from donors aged about 6 to 28 years. A subset of samples was prepared in parallel using single-end sample barcoding, then pooled and co-amplified after Illumina adapter ligation. Results the study describes overall, beyond this receptor: Direct clustering with F measure showed strong co-clustering of samples prepared in the same batch, prompting a batch-effect correction. The multiple sclerosis patient group was slightly younger than the control group. Compared with controls, multiple sclerosis patients had significantly lower normalized Chao1 diversity, a finding suggesting substantial peripheral T-cell clonal expansion. Patients showed significantly higher frequencies than controls for five TRBV segments, among them TRBV5-6, TRBV5-1 and TRBV20-1.

Between the V and J ends, shortened by 6 bases and 3 bases respectively, the junction contains 18 bases. The CDR3 covers 15 residues, taking in both the cysteine and the phenylalanine. The kept DNA is CDR3 alone, 45 bases in frame from the first base. In its sample, this clonotype was seen once. The antigen this receptor binds is unknown. Per-nucleotide qualities are absent, and no much larger clonotype sits a single base away. To demonstrate the VDJtools post-analysis software, the study profiled TCR beta repertoires from the peripheral blood of 13 young patients with multiple sclerosis. The patients with multiple sclerosis were children and adolescents between 6 and 15 years of age. The library was built by means of PCR. Sequencer: Illumina HiSeq 2500. To reduce PCR and sequencing biases, unique molecular identifiers were incorporated into the TCR beta cDNA libraries. Per 1 to 10 million input T cells, roughly 0.5 million cDNA molecules were obtained, such that each molecule approximated one T cell. The patient libraries were prepared and sequenced using the same protocol as the earlier healthy control dataset. Within a given batch, samples were prepared together, multiplexed and sequenced on the same HiSeq lane. On the authors' methods: MIGEC handled the raw barcoded reads, throwing out single-read molecular identifier groups before consensus assembly and CDR3 extraction. Clonotype tables were post-analysed with VDJtools, and diversity was normalized by down-sampling all datasets to the smallest sample size. To correct batch-related cross-sample contamination, repertoire overlap clustering matched CDR3 amino acid sequences but not nucleotide sequences. Clones were called with MiXCR by TCRdb after fastp trimmed the public reads at Q25, and only in-frame beta chains were retained. Every entry covers one CDR3 protein and lists the most common genes and DNA from its rows. What appears here as the V and J calls and clone size reflects TCRdb's work, not the paper's. This sample comprises around 700,000 distinct CDR3 sequences, 59% of them detected only once. Approximately 10% of the sample lies in the top ten.

The sample taken for sequencing was blood. The TCR originated in a girl aged 2 to 9 with multiple sclerosis. The sequence is built from TRBV12-3 or TRBV12-4 and TRBJ2-7; the D segment may tentatively be TRBD1 or TRBD2, each giving 6 matched bases. The CDR3 has the sequence CASSLGGGGRYEQYF. In nucleotides, the sequence is TGTGCCAGCAGCCTGGGTGGAGGGGGTCGCTACGAGCAGTACTTC.